This entry features one T cell receptor (beta chain) sequence. Its antigen target is currently unknown. No base qualities exist here, and no much larger clone lies one base off it. RNA was extracted with the RNeasy kit and about 0.5 to 1 ug was reverse transcribed using random hexamers. The immunoSEQ multiplex PCR assay, which covers 54 Vbeta and 13 Jbeta segments, was used to amplify TCR beta CDR3 regions. To correct PCR amplification bias, a synthetic template baseline was used for both primer optimization and computational correction. In the authors' own workflow: Reads were assigned to V, D and J genes according to IMGT and analyzed in immunoSEQ Analyzer, with only productive sequences retained. To calculate clonality, Shannon entropy was normalized by log2 of the number of productive unique sequences and then subtracted from one. For each patient and control, public and private clones were evaluated within the 100 most prevalent clones. Clones were defined as Susac-specific when absent from the healthy and MS cohorts, from about 970 published viral clones and from other ImmuneACCESS disease sequences. TCRdb redid the processing of the public reads, applying fastp at Q25 and MiXCR, and retained in-frame beta chains. Identical CDR3 protein sequences are pooled into one entry, listed with their most common genes and DNA. TCRdb's processing, not the authors', yielded these V and J calls. The sample yields 250,000 to 300,000 distinct CDR3 sequences; almost 85% were counted once. The ten largest account for roughly 0.21% of the sample.

V lost 6 bases and J lost 2 bases, and the count of bases not matched to a germline gene is 9. Its CDR3 holds 16 amino acids, cysteine through phenylalanine. Only the CDR3 portion is preserved as DNA: 48 bases, with reading frame beginning at the first base. CDR1 and CDR2 are read off the germline V gene as MNHEY and SVGEGT. This specimen belongs to a study of CD8 T cells in Susac syndrome (dated by TCRdb to between 2018 and 2021). For the wider study: Repertoire sequencing was used to test whether CD8+ T cell activation and differentiation in Susac syndrome was antigen driven. The study compared CD8+ T cell repertoire clonality among around 11 healthy donors, around 14 Susac syndrome patients and fewer than 19 multiple sclerosis patients. Broad study findings and their caveats: The study acknowledged that relatively few individuals were included in the TCR sequencing and HLA analysis.

High-throughput TCR beta sequencing profiled peripheral blood CD8+ and CD4+ T cells from healthy donors, Susac syndrome patients and multiple sclerosis patients. Treatment-naive patients with stable or active relapsing-remitting disease fulfilling revised McDonald criteria were used as multiple sclerosis controls. CD8+ TEMRA cells were enriched by FACS, while bulk CD8+ and CD4+ T cells were purified by magnetic negative isolation. Blood was drawn into EDTA tubes, processed within 24 hours, and PBMCs were isolated by density gradient centrifugation. PBMCs intended for TCR sequencing were frozen in liquid nitrogen and were later thawed in a 37 degrees C water bath. Purity of sorted or isolated CD4+, CD8+ and CD8+ TEMRA cells was at least 90%.

The sequence derives from a human donor with multiple sclerosis. The chain is made from TRBV6-2 or TRBV6-3 and TRBJ2-7; 11 nucleotides in the junction match TRBD2. The material sequenced was CD8+ T cells from PBMCs. The DNA reads as follows: TGTGCCAGCAGCCATTCGGGACTAGCGGAACCCTACGAGCAGTACTTC. This sequence encodes CASSHSGLAEPYEQYF.